The 17 T cell receptor beta chains reported below all come from one sample, sequenced in a study of a mutant IDH1 vaccine in newly diagnosed glioma. Time point indicated: week 11, during vaccination. With topical imiquimod, each dose of the vaccine consisted of 300 ug of mutant IDH1 20-mer peptide. The antigens for these receptors are not known. The method was immunoSEQ multiplex PCR; TCRdb's version includes in-frame clones alone and lacks a portion of them. The sample includes 40,000 or so clones, about 83% of them seen just once. The sample in question was PBMCs, obtained from a glioma patient whose treatment included an IDH1 peptide vaccine. These receptors all come from a man aged 35-49 years with glioma.

This chain connects TRBV9 to TRBJ1-4; D might be TRBD1 (6 bases). This CDR3 is built from 14 residues. Germline CDR1 SGDLS, CDR2 YYNGEE. V shed 4 bases and J shed 15 bases, with 22 bases lying between them. Here the CDR3 DNA reads TGTGCCAGCAGCCCCTACGGAGGGGGTGACAATTTGTTTTTT. Translation gives CASSPYGGGDNLFF.

The DNA of the CDR3 is TGCGCCAGCAGCCACGATAGCGGGACTTCCTACGAGCAGTACTTC. Its protein is CASSHDSGTSYEQYF. The V and J genes are TRBV4-1 and TRBJ2-7; TRBD2 matches 8 bases. The CDR3 is 15 residues long. Germline V gene lookup returns CDR1 MGHRA and CDR2 YSYEKL. Trimming took 3 bases from V and 1 from J; bases not matched to a gene: 5.

In DNA form, the CDR3 reads TGTGCCAGCAAAAAGGGCTTATATGGCTACACCTTC. This encodes CASKKGLYGYTF. The genes are TRBV6-5 and TRBJ1-2; D is uncertain. V was cut by 7 bases and J by 5 bases, with 11 bases left in between. This CDR3 has 12 amino acids. Germline V lookup: CDR1 MNHEY, CDR2 SVGAGI.

The chain couples TRBV14 to TRBJ2-5; tentatively, D is TRBD1 or TRBD2 (5 bases each). Deletions cut 1 base from V and 4 bases from J, with 16 bases between. The CDR3 runs 16 residues. CDR1 and CDR2 (germline): SGHDN, FVKESK. The CDR3 sequence: CASSQALMGRGETQYF. The CDR3 coding sequence is TGTGCCAGCAGCCAAGCCCTCATGGGACGGGGAGAGACCCAGTACTTC.

This clone is a singleton in its sample. The chain recombines TRBV18 with TRBJ1-2; D is possibly TRBD1 (5 bases). The CDR3 length is 14 residues. The V gene lost 3 bases and the J gene lost 2 bases, with 10 bases spanning the gap. Germline values: CDR1 KGHSH, CDR2 LQKENI. CDR3 in amino acids: CASSPLRENYGYTF. In DNA, the CDR3 is TGTGCCAGCTCACCCCTCAGGGAAAACTATGGCTACACCTTC.

V and J are TRBV6-6 and TRBJ1-1; no clear D. This CDR3 region has 14 residues. Germline CDR1 is MNHNY and CDR2 is SVGAGI (reference sequence). Between the trimmed V and J ends, which lost 10 bases and 0 bases, there was a span of 15 bases. The DNA for the CDR3 is TGTGCCATCCAAATGGGAGCCTTGAACACTGAAGCTTTCTTT. Its protein is CAIQMGALNTEAFF.

J is TRBJ1-5 and V is TRBV9; a possible D gene is TRBD1 (6 bases). Between the trimmed V and J ends, which lost 0 bases and 9 bases, there was a span of 7 bases. The CDR3 has 12 residues. Germline CDR1 is SGDLS and CDR2 is YYNGEE. In DNA form, the CDR3 reads TGTGCCAGCAGCGTAGAGGGGGGGCCCCAGCATTTT. Its translation is CASSVEGGPQHF.

The gene calls are TRBV5-6 and TRBJ1-3; D unclear. This CDR3 has 16 amino acids. V lost 1 base and J lost 0, with 11 bases in between. Germline assignment: CDR1 SGHDT and CDR2 YYEEEE. The chain's CDR3 is CASSLRGISSGNTIYF. The CDR3 DNA sequence: TGTGCCAGCAGCTTGAGAGGGATTAGCTCTGGAAACACCATATATTTT. Full variable domain (remainder filled in from reference TRBV5-6 and TRBJ1-3): DAGVTQSPTHLIKTRGQQVTLRCSPKSGHDTVSWYQQALGQGPQFIFQYYEEEERQRGNFPDRFSGHQFPNYSSELNVNALLLGDSALYLCASSLRGISSGNTIYFGEGSWLTVV.

The rearrangement uses TRBV29-1 and TRBJ2-7; perhaps TRBD2 as D (6 bases). CDR1 is SQVTM and CDR2 is ANQGSEA in the germline V gene. The CDR3 has 12 amino acids. V shed 7 bases and J shed 6 bases, with 16 bases lying between them. CDR3 protein: CSAWGDWREQYF. Here the CDR3 DNA reads TGCAGCGCCTGGGGGGACTGGCGCGAGCAGTACTTC.

This clone showed up just a few times. This sequence joins TRBV18 and TRBJ1-1; D remains ambiguous. This CDR3 has 15 amino acids. V lost 3 bases and J 2 bases, leaving 13 bases between the germline ends. The germline V gene has CDR1 KGHSH and CDR2 LQKENI. For the CDR3, the DNA is TGTGCCAGCTCACCCCCATTTGCGGGTAACACTGAAGCTTTCTTT. Translated, it gives CASSPPFAGNTEAFF.

This chain uses TRBV18 with TRBJ2-7; D is undetermined. Between the trimmed V and J ends, which lost 6 bases and 2 bases, there was a span of 11 bases. The CDR3 length is 13 residues. CDR1 KGHSH and CDR2 LQKENI come from the germline V gene. The CDR3 sequence is CASSERSPYEQYF. As DNA, the CDR3 is TGTGCCAGCTCGGAGAGGTCTCCCTACGAGCAGTACTTC.

The rearrangement joins TRBV7-9 to TRBJ2-7; D uncertain. The length of the CDR3 is 13 residues. Germline V gives CDR1 SEHNR, CDR2 FQNEAQ (reference sequence). Trimming stripped 5 bases from V and 0 bases from J, with 8 bases between. CDR3 sequence reads: CASSPGGSYEQYF. In DNA, the CDR3 is TGTGCCAGCAGCCCGGGCGGCTCCTACGAGCAGTACTTC.

The gene calls are TRBV10-3 and TRBJ2-7; D gene ambiguous. V was clipped by 1 base and J by 1 base, with 8 bases between them. This CDR3 spans 14 amino acids. Germline CDR1 is ENHRY and CDR2 is SYGVKD. CDR3 in DNA: TGTGCCATCAGTGAGTATGGGCAGTCCTACGAGCAGTACTTC. Its translation is CAISEYGQSYEQYF.

This rearrangement joins TRBV5-1 to TRBJ2-7, with D hard to call. CDR1 is SGHRS, CDR2 YFSETQ, per germline. Between the trimmed V and J ends, which lost 0 bases and 1 base, there was a span of 8 bases. This CDR3 region has 14 residues. CDR3 region: CASSLVTGSYEQYF. DNA of the CDR3: TGCGCCAGCAGCTTGGTCACGGGTTCCTACGAGCAGTACTTC.

This clone is a singleton in its sample. This chain uses TRBV4-2 with TRBJ2-7, with TRBD2 matching over 11 bases. The CDR3 consists of 14 residues. Trimming removed 5 bases from V and 2 bases from J; junction bases left unmatched: 2. The germline V gene encodes CDR1 LGHNA and CDR2 YNFKEQ. This CDR3 reads CASSASGGTYEQYF. Written as DNA, the CDR3 is TGTGCCAGCAGCGCTAGCGGGGGGACCTACGAGCAGTACTTC.

This clone has only one observation. This chain connects TRBV7-8 to TRBJ2-1; TRBD1 might be the D (6 bases). The V gene's germline CDR1 is SGHVS and CDR2 FQNEAQ. The CDR3 is 15 amino acids. The ends were cut back, 5 bases at V and 0 bases at J, with 11 bases in the middle. CDR3 amino acids: CASSPGVNSYNEQFF. The CDR3 DNA sequence: TGTGCCAGCAGCCCAGGGGTGAACTCCTACAATGAGCAGTTCTTC.

The chain links TRBV7-6 to TRBJ2-5, with D possibly being TRBD1 or TRBD2 (5 bases each). The CDR3 is made up of 15 amino acids. Looked up from germline, CDR1 is SGHVS and CDR2 is FNYEAQ. Trimming pared 7 bases from V and 3 bases from J, leaving 18 bases between. The DNA of the CDR3 is TGTGCCAGCATCAAACGAGGGACGCGGGAAGAGACCCAGTACTTC. Amino acid sequence: CASIKRGTREETQYF.